The 25 T cell receptor beta chains below all came from one sample that was sequenced in a study of blood T cell repertoires in COVID-19. TCRdb's copy holds only in-frame clones and misses some; the assay was immunoSEQ multiplex PCR. The sample holds 400,000 to 500,000 clones; about nine tenths are singletons and the top ten take around 1.4%. Sequencing was done on a sample of peripheral blood. The receptors originated from a woman aged 30 to 39 with active or convalescent COVID-19.

The chain joins TRBV28 to TRBJ2-1, with D possibly TRBD1 on 6 matching bases. CDR3 length equals 14 residues. CDR1 is MDHEN and CDR2 is SYDVKM in the germline V gene. Trimming removed 5 bases at V and 7 bases at J, with 15 bases between. In nucleotides, the CDR3 is TGTGCCAGCAGTCCCGGGACACCATTAAATGAGCAGTTCTTC. This gives the protein CASSPGTPLNEQFF.

The CDR3 coding sequence is TGCAGCGCGGGACAGGCGGCGAATCAGCCCCAGCATTTT. Its protein product is CSAGQAANQPQHF. The V gene is TRBV29-1, the J gene TRBJ1-5; 8 nucleotides agree with TRBD1. The CDR3 totals 13 residues. CDR1 is SQVTM, CDR2 ANQGSEA, per germline. Trimming at V came to 7 bases and at J to 4 bases, leaving 6 bases not matched to a gene. The full variable domain, its missing parts supplied by reference TRBV29-1 and TRBJ1-5, is SAVISQKPSRDICQRGTSLTIQCQVDSQVTMMFWYRQQPGQSLTLIATANQGSEATYESGFVIDKFPISRPNLTFSTLTVSNMSPEDSSIYLCSAGQAANQPQHFGDGTRLSIL.

V and J are TRBV3-1 (or the pseudogene TRBV3-2) and TRBJ2-2; D is unclear. The V gene's germline CDR1 is LGHDT and CDR2 YNNKEL (reference sequence). V dropped 5 bases and J dropped 6 bases, with 10 bases sitting between them. The CDR3 is 13 amino acids. As DNA, the CDR3 is TGTGCCAGCAGCTCCCTATCGTCCGGGGAGCTGTTTTTT. It codes for CASSSLSSGELFF.

The chain is built from TRBV7-9 and TRBJ2-7; D call uncertain. This CDR3 comprises 10 residues. CDR1 is SEHNR, CDR2 FQNEAQ, per germline (reference sequence). Trimming pared 8 bases from V and 3 bases from J, leaving 5 bases between. The CDR3 bases are TGTGCCAGCGGAGACTACGAGCAGTACTTC. This encodes CASGDYEQYF.

This clone was observed a handful of times. This chain joins TRBV3-1 (or the pseudogene TRBV3-2) and TRBJ2-2; D perhaps matches TRBD2 (7 bases). V dropped 1 base and J dropped 15 bases, with 12 bases sitting between them. The V gene's germline CDR1 is LGHDT and CDR2 YNNKEL (reference sequence). The CDR3 is 12 amino acids. The CDR3 DNA reads TGTGCCAGCAGCCAAGGTCAGGGGAGGGTGTTTTTT. It translates to CASSQGQGRVFF.

This clone turned up a few times. The V gene is TRBV6-5, the J gene TRBJ1-5; D perhaps matches TRBD1 (6 bases). The CDR3 runs to 13 residues. The germline V gene encodes CDR1 MNHEY and CDR2 SVGAGI. Between the trimmed V and J ends, which lost 6 bases and 1 base, there was a span of 7 bases. For the CDR3, the DNA is TGTGCCAGCAGCGGACAGAGCAATCAGCCCCAGCATTTT. Its protein is CASSGQSNQPQHF.

The chain couples TRBV27 to TRBJ2-2; 9 bases agree with TRBD2. V lost 5 bases to trimming and J lost 5 bases; unmatched junction nucleotides: 15. The CDR3 is 18 amino acids. The V gene's germline CDR1 is MNHEY and CDR2 SMNVEV (reference sequence). In nucleotides, the CDR3 is TGTGCCAGCAGTCCCCTCGTCGCGGGAGGGCCGGGGACCGGGGAGCTGTTTTTT. It is translated as CASSPLVAGGPGTGELFF.

The genes are TRBV2 and TRBJ1-2, with D maybe TRBD1 (5 bases). CDR3 length: 13 residues. CDR1 is SNHLY, CDR2 FYNNEI, per germline. V lost 5 bases, J lost 5 bases, and 12 bases lay in between. Written as DNA, the CDR3 is TGTGCCAGCAGTCAGGACGGGGGGTATGGCTACACCTTC. Amino acid sequence: CASSQDGGYGYTF.

CDR3: CASSQTGDNEQFF. CDR3 nucleotides: TGTGCCAGCAGTCAAACGGGGGACAATGAGCAGTTCTTC. The V call is TRBV2, the J call TRBJ2-1, with D possibly TRBD2 on 6 matching bases. Trimming removed 5 bases from V and 5 bases from J, with 10 bases in between. Germline loops: CDR1 SNHLY, CDR2 FYNNEI. The CDR3 totals 13 residues.

The J gene is TRBJ1-5, the V gene TRBV7-9, with D possibly TRBD1 on 5 matching bases. The CDR3 has 13 amino acids. Germline CDR1 and CDR2: SEHNR and FQNEAQ (reference sequence). Trimming stripped 5 bases from V and 5 bases from J, with 10 bases between. This CDR3 reads CASSREGHQPQHF. As DNA, the CDR3 is TGTGCCAGCAGCCGGGAGGGGCATCAGCCCCAGCATTTT.

This clone was counted many times. The rearrangement uses TRBV29-1 and TRBJ1-1, with 11 nucleotides matching TRBD1. This CDR3 contains 16 residues. V shed 7 bases, J shed 0 bases, and the junction held 10 bases outside the gene matches. CDR1 is SQVTM and CDR2 is ANQGSEA in the germline V gene. CDR3: CSAYPGQGDLNTEAFF. The CDR3 region has the DNA TGCAGCGCTTATCCGGGACAGGGGGATTTGAACACTGAAGCTTTCTTT.

The chain employs TRBV3-1 (or the pseudogene TRBV3-2) and TRBJ2-2; TRBD2 matches 15 bases. V lost 3 bases to trimming and J lost 7 bases; unmatched junction nucleotides: 6. The germline gives CDR1 LGHDT, CDR2 YNNKEL (reference sequence). This CDR3 contains 17 residues. The chain's CDR3 is CASSHTGLAGGYGELFF. The CDR3 bases are TGTGCCAGCAGCCACACAGGACTAGCGGGAGGGTACGGGGAGCTGTTTTTT.

The rearrangement joins TRBV5-1 to TRBJ1-1; D gene unclear. Trimming left V 4 bases short and J 6 bases short, with 16 bases between. The CDR3 spans 14 residues. Germline V gene data show CDR1 as SGHRS and CDR2 as YFSETQ. CDR3 sequence: CASSNDLMIAEAFF. The CDR3 region has the DNA TGCGCCAGCAGCAACGATCTAATGATCGCTGAAGCTTTCTTT.

The table lists this clone with a few counts. This rearrangement joins TRBV27 to TRBJ1-5, with 8 bases identical to TRBD1. This CDR3 region has 17 residues. Per germline, CDR1 MNHEY and CDR2 SMNVEV (reference sequence). V shed 4 bases and J 5 bases; nucleotides not matched to a gene: 13. CDR3 in DNA: TGTGCCAGCAGTTCCTCCGCCAGGACAGGGTTCGATCAGCCCCAGCATTTT. This gives the protein CASSSSARTGFDQPQHF.

V gene TRBV19 combines with J gene TRBJ2-2; no reliable D call. The CDR3 totals 13 residues. The V and J ends lost 5 bases and 6 bases respectively, with 10 bases between them. Germline-derived CDR1 and CDR2 are LNHDA and SQIVND (reference sequence). Here the CDR3 reads CASSSSSAGELFF. For the CDR3, the DNA is TGTGCCAGTAGTTCCAGTTCTGCCGGGGAGCTGTTTTTT.

DNA of the CDR3: TGTGCCAGCAGTGCGGGACAGGGAGCTAACGAGCAGTACTTC. Protein: CASSAGQGANEQYF. V is TRBV27 and J is TRBJ2-7; TRBD1 agrees at 9 bases. The CDR3 contains 14 residues. Germline lookup yields CDR1 MNHEY and CDR2 SMNVEV (reference sequence). With V trimmed by 5 bases and J by 5 bases, 7 bases remained unmatched.

The chain has TRBV19 and TRBJ1-1; 8 positions agree with TRBD1. V was pared by 1 base and J by 5 bases, with 0 bases of the junction left unmatched. Germline loops: CDR1 LNHDA, CDR2 SQIVND (reference sequence). There are 13 residues in the CDR3. Here the CDR3 reads CASSIGTGTEAFF. The CDR3 nucleotides are TGTGCCAGTAGTATAGGGACAGGGACTGAAGCTTTCTTT.

This clone was recorded once. The genes are TRBV6-5 and TRBJ1-6, with 9 bases that match TRBD1. Germline values: CDR1 MNHEY, CDR2 SVGAGI. V lost 6 bases to trimming and J lost 9 bases; unmatched junction nucleotides: 6. This CDR3 region has 14 residues. CDR3 residues: CASRPGQGGSPLHF. CDR3 DNA sequence: TGTGCCAGCAGACCGGGACAGGGAGGTTCACCCCTCCACTTT.

This clone was counted once. The chain uses TRBV5-5 and TRBJ2-4, with TRBD1 matching 12 bases. Germline loops: CDR1 SGHKS, CDR2 YYEKEE (reference sequence). The ends lost 4 bases at V and 1 base at J; junction bases unmatched: 12. CDR3 size: 19 residues. The CDR3 nucleotides are TGTGCCAGCAGCCGAATTGGGACAGGGGGCGTTTCGGCCAAAAACATTCAGTACTTC. Its protein product is CASSRIGTGGVSAKNIQYF.

The table lists this clone with a count of one. The gene calls are TRBV3-1 (or the pseudogene TRBV3-2) and TRBJ2-5; D uncertain. This CDR3 is 15 amino acids long. Trimming cost V 6 bases and J 1 base, with 15 bases left between them. Germline lookup yields CDR1 LGHDT and CDR2 YNNKEL (reference sequence). The CDR3 DNA follows: TGTGCCAGCAGTCGAGAACCGGGTCCCCAAGAGACCCAGTACTTC. This translates into CASSREPGPQETQYF.

The V and J genes are TRBV18 and TRBJ1-1, with D possibly matching TRBD1 (5 bases). The germline gives CDR1 KGHSH, CDR2 LQKENI. There are 15 residues in the CDR3. Trimming removed 2 bases from V and 5 bases from J, with 15 bases in between. The CDR3: CASSPGVGGETEAFF. In DNA, the CDR3 is TGTGCCAGCTCACCAGGAGTCGGGGGGGAGACTGAAGCTTTCTTT.

This chain joins TRBV6-5 and TRBJ1-5; TRBD1 might be the D (5 bases). The germline CDR1 and CDR2 sequences are MNHEY and SVGAGI. This CDR3 is 15 amino acids long. The V end lost 7 bases, the J end lost 0 bases, and 13 bases lay between the germline ends. In DNA, the CDR3 is TGTGCCAGCACCTGGGGGAGGGCTAGCAATCAGCCCCAGCATTTT. Translated, it gives CASTWGRASNQPQHF.

The genes are TRBV18 and TRBJ1-1; D ambiguous. Germline CDR1 is KGHSH and CDR2 is LQKENI. This CDR3 has 12 residues. V was trimmed by 3 bases and J by 8 bases, leaving 10 bases between them. Written as DNA, the CDR3 is TGTGCCAGCTCACCGTCTAGCCGGGAAGCTTTCTTT. Amino acids: CASSPSSREAFF.

The chain combines TRBV7-9 with TRBJ1-2; D unclear. Germline loops: CDR1 SEHNR, CDR2 FQNEAQ (reference sequence). Trimming stripped 1 base from V and 8 bases from J, with 11 bases between. The CDR3 spans 13 residues. The CDR3 loop reads CASSLEPSGGYTF. Written as DNA, the CDR3 is TGTGCCAGCAGCTTAGAGCCTTCCGGGGGCTACACCTTC.

The gene calls are TRBV5-4 and TRBJ2-7; D uncertain. This CDR3 has 15 amino acids. V was cut by 4 bases and J by 3 bases, with 17 bases left in between. The germline gives CDR1 SGHNT, CDR2 YYREEE (reference sequence). CDR3 in amino acids: CASSPGSVGSYEQYF. The CDR3, as DNA: TGTGCCAGCAGCCCCGGATCGGTGGGCAGCTACGAGCAGTACTTC.